This T cell receptor beta chain is drawn from a study of cytomegalovirus exposure and HLA in healthy donors. Study-wide results and caveats: Common viral pathogens seemed, in a later analysis, to connect with several of the most significant clusters.

The CDR3 has 15 residues. The V gene end was trimmed by 2 bases and the J gene end by 3 bases; junction bases not matched to a gene: 4. Looked up from germline, CDR1 is KGHSH and CDR2 is LQKENI. Vbeta (60) and Jbeta (13) primers were used in the PCR. Repertoires were generated with immunoSEQ multiplex PCR, while TCRdb's copy carries only in-frame clones and drops some. The table records fewer than 250,000 clones, approximately 80% of them present only once. Concerning this clone: The antigen remains unidentified.

Sequencing input: PBMCs. This TCR was recovered from a girl between 5 and 17 years old in good health and CMV-seronegative. This chain links TRBV18 with TRBJ2-7, with TRBD1 matching over 10 bases. The CDR3 is CASSPGQGVVYEQYF. As DNA, the CDR3 is TGTGCCAGCTCACCAGGACAGGGGGTTGTCTACGAGCAGTACTTC.